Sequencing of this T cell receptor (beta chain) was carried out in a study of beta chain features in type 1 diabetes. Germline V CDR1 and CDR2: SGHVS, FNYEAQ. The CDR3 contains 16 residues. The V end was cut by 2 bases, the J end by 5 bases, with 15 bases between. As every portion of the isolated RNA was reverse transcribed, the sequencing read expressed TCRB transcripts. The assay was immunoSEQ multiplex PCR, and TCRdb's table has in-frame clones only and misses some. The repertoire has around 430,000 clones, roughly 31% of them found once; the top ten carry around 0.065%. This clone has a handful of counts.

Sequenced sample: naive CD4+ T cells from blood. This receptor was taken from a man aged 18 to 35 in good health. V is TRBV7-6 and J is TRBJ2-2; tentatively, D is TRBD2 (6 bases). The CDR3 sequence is CASSLSYGSLTGELFF. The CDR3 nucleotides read TGTGCCAGCAGCTTAAGTTACGGGAGCCTTACCGGGGAGCTGTTTTTT.